This record looks at one T cell receptor beta chain sequence and its context. Treatment: randomized to nivolumab then ipilimumab (arm A) or the reverse (arm B). No patient had prior DNA-damaging chemotherapy. From thawed PBMCs, live CD3+CD8+ cells negative for CD19 and CD56 were sorted. Profiled with immunoSEQ multiplex PCR; TCRdb holds only in-frame clones, not every one. The table lists roughly 11,000 clones, around 69% of them singletons. The sample is drawn from a study of sequential checkpoint blockade in melanoma. Study details: Arm A got nivolumab then ipilimumab; arm B the reverse, 1:1. Each arm's sequence ended with maintenance nivolumab.

V lost 1 base, J lost 4 bases, and 9 bases stayed unmatched. The germline V gene has CDR1 MNHEY and CDR2 SVGAGI. This CDR3 has 16 amino acids. V is TRBV6-5 and J is TRBJ2-7, with TRBD2 matching over 8 bases. The sequence derives from a human donor with melanoma. This specimen was CD8+ T cells sorted from blood (inferred from file names), taken from a patient given nivolumab and ipilimumab in sequence. CDR3 protein: CASSYLPGLGRYEQYF. CDR3 DNA: TGTGCCAGCAGTTACTTACCGGGACTAGGGCGATACGAGCAGTACTTC.